The 17 T cell receptor beta chains presented below share a single source sample, sequenced in a study of OX40 agonist ivuxolimab in advanced cancers. Libraries were prepared by immunoSEQ multiplex PCR; TCRdb keeps only in-frame clonotypes and omits some of them. Of over 80,000 clones in the sample, about 94% were seen once. This specimen consisted of CD4+ or CD8+ T cells sorted from blood, obtained in a trial of the OX40 agonist ivuxolimab. Source of these receptors: an adult with an advanced solid tumor such as melanoma, head and neck, liver or kidney cancer.

The CDR3 sequence: CASSLVDNQPQHF. The CDR3 DNA is TGTGCCAGCAGTCTAGTTGATAATCAGCCCCAGCATTTT. The chain employs TRBV5-5 and TRBJ1-5; D not resolved. Germline CDR1 SGHKS, CDR2 YYEKEE (reference sequence). Trimming shortened V by 5 bases and J by 4 bases, and 10 bases separated the two germline ends. The CDR3 sequence is 13 residues long.

This chain joins TRBV7-8 and TRBJ2-3; D call uncertain. V lost 2 bases and J lost 2, with 5 bases in between. The CDR3 sequence is 13 residues long. Germline V gene lookup returns CDR1 SGHVS and CDR2 FQNEAQ. The CDR3 nucleotides read TGTGCCAGCAGCTTAACCTACACAGATACGCAGTATTTT. Protein product: CASSLTYTDTQYF.

The chain employs TRBV29-1 and TRBJ2-4; D remains ambiguous. CDR1 and CDR2 (germline): SQVTM, ANQGSEA. V was trimmed by 6 bases and J by 5 bases, leaving 23 bases between them. The CDR3 sequence is 16 residues long. The CDR3 region is CSVSAEHSRTENIQYF. CDR3 DNA sequence: TGCAGCGTCTCCGCTGAACACTCGCGCACTGAAAACATTCAGTACTTC.

CDR3 DNA sequence: TGTGCCAGCACCCTAGATACAGGGTTCTTCCAAGAGACCCAGTACTTC. Residues: CASTLDTGFFQETQYF. The rearrangement uses TRBV7-2 and TRBJ2-5, with a tentative D call TRBD1 (6 bases). Germline CDR1 and CDR2: SGHTA and FQGNSA. CDR3 length: 16 residues. Trimming shortened V by 7 bases and J by 1 base, and 19 bases separated the two germline ends. The full variable domain, rest sourced from reference TRBV7-2 and TRBJ2-5, is GAGVSQSPSNKVTEKGKDVELRCDPISGHTALYWYRQSLGQGLEFLIYFQGNSAPDKSGLPSDRFSAERTGGSVSTLTIQRTQQEDSAVYLCASTLDTGFFQETQYFGPGTRLLVL.

The chain uses TRBV7-9 and TRBJ2-7, with 8 bases identical to TRBD1. This CDR3 has 15 amino acids. The ends lost 5 bases at V and 0 bases at J; junction bases unmatched: 6. Germline V gene lookup returns CDR1 SEHNR and CDR2 FQNEAQ (reference sequence). The CDR3 nucleotides are TGTGCCAGCAGCGCAGACAGGGGAAGCTCCTACGAGCAGTACTTC. It codes for CASSADRGSSYEQYF.

The genes are TRBV28 and TRBJ1-2; tentative D call: TRBD1 (6 bases). Trimming removed 3 bases at V and 7 bases at J, with 15 bases between. The CDR3 covers 14 residues. Germline assignment: CDR1 MDHEN and CDR2 SYDVKM. The DNA of the CDR3 is TGTGCCAGCAGTTTGCAGACAGGCAAAGTTGGCTACACCTTC. Encoded protein: CASSLQTGKVGYTF.

The chain links TRBV5-4 to TRBJ1-5, with 10 bases that match TRBD1. Germline trimming cut 0 bases from V and 4 bases from J; bases unmatched to any gene: 1. Germline CDR1 SGHNT, CDR2 YYREEE (reference sequence). The CDR3 has 15 amino acids. The CDR3 nucleotides are TGTGCCAGCAGCTTGGGGACAGGGGGGAATCAGCCCCAGCATTTT. It yields the protein CASSLGTGGNQPQHF.

The chain links TRBV2 to TRBJ2-6; perhaps TRBD2 as D (5 bases). The length of the CDR3 is 14 residues. Trimming pared 7 bases from V and 4 bases from J, leaving 11 bases between. Germline CDR1 and CDR2: SNHLY and FYNNEI. The CDR3 reads CASTERLGANVLTF. CDR3 coding DNA: TGTGCCAGCACAGAGCGGCTAGGGGCCAACGTCCTGACTTTC.

The count of this clone is one. The V gene is TRBV30, the J gene TRBJ2-6; D possibly corresponds to TRBD2 (6 bases). Deletions cut 3 bases from V and 4 bases from J, with 13 bases between. CDR3 length: 15 residues. Germline CDR1 GTSNPN, CDR2 SVGIG (reference sequence). CDR3 sequence (DNA): TGTGCCTGGAGCCCGAGCGGGCTAGGGGCCAACGTCCTGACTTTC. Translation gives CAWSPSGLGANVLTF. Drawing the rest from reference TRBV30 and TRBJ2-6, the complete variable domain is SQTIHQWPATLVQPVGSPLSLECTVEGTSNPNLYWYRQAAGRGLQLLFYSVGIGQISSEVPQNLSASRPQDRQFILSSKKLLLSDSGFYLCAWSPSGLGANVLTFGAGSRLTVL.

J is TRBJ2-2 and V is TRBV5-4; weak D call: TRBD1 (6 bases). The CDR3 is 16 amino acids. V lost 1 base to trimming and J lost 4 bases, with 14 bases between them. CDR1 and CDR2 (germline): SGHNT, YYREEE (reference sequence). Here the CDR3 reads CASSLLGRGTTGELFF. CDR3 in DNA: TGTGCCAGCAGCTTGTTGGGCAGGGGAACCACCGGGGAGCTGTTTTTT.

The gene calls are TRBV9 and TRBJ2-5, with TRBD2 identical over 7 bases. This CDR3 comprises 16 residues. After removal of 0 bases from V and 5 bases from J, the junction contained 10 bases not matched to a gene. Germline loops: CDR1 SGDLS, CDR2 YYNGEE. In DNA form, the CDR3 reads TGTGCCAGCAGCGTAGGTCTAGCGGATGGAGCTGAGACCCAGTACTTC. Its protein is CASSVGLADGAETQYF.

The chain combines TRBV6-1 with TRBJ1-2, with D unclear. Deletions cut 7 bases from V and 7 bases from J, with 13 bases between. Germline V gene sequence: CDR1 MNHNS, CDR2 SASEGT. The CDR3 is made up of 12 amino acids. The CDR3 protein is CASMTSIGGYTF. CDR3 nucleotide sequence: TGTGCCAGCATGACGAGCATAGGTGGCTACACCTTC.

This chain joins TRBV6-5 and TRBJ1-1; D is possibly TRBD1 (6 bases). V gave up 6 bases and J gave up 11 bases, with 19 bases separating them. CDR1 MNHEY and CDR2 SVGAGI come from the germline V gene. This CDR3 has 13 amino acids. CDR3 residues: CASSTIDRWRAFF. As DNA, the CDR3 is TGTGCCAGCAGCACGATTGACAGGTGGAGGGCTTTCTTT.

This clone occurred once. V and J are TRBV5-1 and TRBJ2-3; maybe TRBD1 (6 bases). This CDR3 contains 16 residues. The V gene's germline CDR1 is SGHRS and CDR2 YFSETQ. The V gene lost 3 bases and the J gene lost 8 bases, with 22 bases spanning the gap. CDR3 in amino acids: CASSSGSGRDTGTQYF. In nucleotides, the CDR3 is TGCGCCAGCAGCTCAGGCTCGGGCAGGGACACCGGTACGCAGTATTTT.

This clone showed up just once. The J gene is TRBJ2-7, the V gene TRBV2; perhaps TRBD1 as D (6 bases). Trimming shortened V by 7 bases and J by 6 bases, and 19 bases separated the two germline ends. There are 14 residues in the CDR3. The germline V gene encodes CDR1 SNHLY and CDR2 FYNNEI. CDR3 sequence (DNA): TGTGCCAGCATGTCCGTACAGGGCGCGTTCGAGCAGTACTTC. This sequence encodes CASMSVQGAFEQYF.

The chain uses TRBV19 and TRBJ2-2; D is undetermined. V lost 7 bases and J lost 3, with 15 bases in between. From germline, CDR1 is LNHDA and CDR2 SQIVND (reference sequence). The CDR3 contains 15 residues. In DNA, the CDR3 is TGTGCCAGTAAAAAAGGTACTATCGACACCGGGGAGCTGTTTTTT. This sequence encodes CASKKGTIDTGELFF.

This CDR3 reads CASSSPLEAGGYTDTQYF. The CDR3 nucleotides read TGTGCCAGCAGTTCCCCCCTTGAAGCAGGGGGGTACACAGATACGCAGTATTTT. The rearrangement uses TRBV28 and TRBJ2-3, with D perhaps TRBD1 (7 bases). Trimming took off 4 bases at V and 2 bases at J, with 22 bases between the two ends. Per the germline V gene, CDR1 is MDHEN and CDR2 is SYDVKM. There are 18 residues in the CDR3.